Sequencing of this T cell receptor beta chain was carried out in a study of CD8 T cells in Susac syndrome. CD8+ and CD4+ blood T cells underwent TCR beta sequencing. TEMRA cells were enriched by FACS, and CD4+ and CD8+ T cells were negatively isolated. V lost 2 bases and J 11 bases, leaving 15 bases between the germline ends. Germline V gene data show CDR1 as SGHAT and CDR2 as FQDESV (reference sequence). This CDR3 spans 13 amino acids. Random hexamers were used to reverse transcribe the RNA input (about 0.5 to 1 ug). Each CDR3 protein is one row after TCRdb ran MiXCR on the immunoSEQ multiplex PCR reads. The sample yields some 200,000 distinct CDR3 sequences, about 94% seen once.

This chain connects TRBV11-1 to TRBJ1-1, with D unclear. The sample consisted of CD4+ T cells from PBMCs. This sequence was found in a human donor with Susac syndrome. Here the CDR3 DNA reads TGTGCCAGCAGCTTATCTCATTCGGGAAACGCTTTCTTT. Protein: CASSLSHSGNAFF.